The entry below describes one TCR beta chain. The antigen remains undetermined. The assay was immunoSEQ multiplex PCR, and TCRdb's table has in-frame clones only and misses some. The sample contains about 49,000 clones, around three quarters of which appear only once. This sample is drawn from a study of radiation and T cells in renal cell carcinoma. About the study: Nephrectomy followed 15 Gy stereotactic body radiation by 4 weeks. Findings and limits, study-wide: No pretreatment tumor biopsies were available for baseline clonotypes. From baseline, blood top tumor clonotypes peaked at 2 weeks post-radiation.

Unmatched junction bases numbered 5, after V lost 1 base and J lost 2 bases. The germline V gene has CDR1 SGHTA and CDR2 FQGNSA. This CDR3 has 17 residues. Time point denoted: blood 2 weeks post-SBRT. Regarding treatment: 15 Gy SBRT to primary tumor, nephrectomy 4 weeks later. Blood was sampled at baseline, 2 weeks and 4 weeks after SBRT. The specimen comprised blood, sampled from a patient whose treatment included radiotherapy and nephrectomy. The sequence was obtained from a woman in her seventies with renal cell carcinoma. The chain has TRBV7-2 and TRBJ2-7; TRBD2 aligns across 13 bases. The CDR3 DNA is TGTGCCAGCAGCTTAGACGGGACTAGCGGGGCGGCCTACGAGCAGTACTTC. Translated, it gives CASSLDGTSGAAYEQYF.